This TCR beta chain was obtained from a study of beta chain features in type 1 diabetes. General observations from the study: Type 1 diabetes patients showed a moderate but significant shortening of TCRB CDR3s in all four CD4+ subsets.

TCRB transcripts that were expressed got sequenced, as all of the isolated RNA had been reverse transcribed. Method: immunoSEQ multiplex PCR; TCRdb's copy keeps in-frame clones and lacks some. The table has roughly 340,000 clones, roughly 13% seen once. The germline V gene has CDR1 MNHEY and CDR2 SMNVEV (reference sequence). The CDR3 has 16 residues. V dropped 4 bases and J dropped 4; count of bases not matched to a gene: 11. About this clone itself: Antigen: not known.

The source material was naive CD4+ T cells from blood. V gene TRBV27 combines with J gene TRBJ2-7, with 9 bases fitting TRBD2. This receptor was taken from a woman between 18 and 29 years old with type 1 diabetes. The CDR3 is CASSSGLAGGGYEQYF. CDR3 DNA: TGTGCCAGCAGTTCGGGACTAGCAGGCGGAGGGTACGAGCAGTACTTC.